One sample yielded the 18 T cell receptor beta chains listed below, sequenced in a study of cytomegalovirus exposure and HLA in healthy donors. The PCR contained 60 Vbeta and 13 Jbeta primers. Here immunoSEQ multiplex PCR was the method, and the copy in TCRdb shows in-frame clones only, minus some. The sample has 150,000 to 200,000 clones, about four fifths seen once; the top ten hold around 7.2%. The sample comprised PBMCs. Receptors originate from a man in his thirties or forties in good health and CMV-seropositive.

About this clone: At one of its ends the junction is not consistent with the germline gene, which may arise from a read error. The chain carries TRBV7-2 and TRBJ2-7; D might be TRBD1 (5 bases). Germline V gene lookup returns CDR1 SGHTA and CDR2 FQGNSA. The CDR3 length is 14 residues. CDR3 nucleotide sequence: TGTGCCAGCAGTTTAGCCAGGGCCACCTACGAGCAGTACTTC. Translation: CASSLARATYEQYF.

The chain employs TRBV5-4 and TRBJ1-1; D is undetermined. CDR3 length: 15 amino acids. Deletions cut 2 bases from V and 3 bases from J, with 14 bases between. Germline V gene lookup returns CDR1 SGHNT and CDR2 YYREEE (reference sequence). CDR3 in amino acids: CASSLGGKKDTEAFF. The CDR3 bases are TGTGCCAGCAGCTTAGGAGGAAAAAAGGACACTGAAGCTTTCTTT.

This chain links TRBV30 with TRBJ1-6; 10 nucleotides align to TRBD1. The CDR3 sequence is 16 residues long. The germline gives CDR1 GTSNPN, CDR2 SVGIG (reference sequence). The V gene end was trimmed by 3 bases and the J gene end by 7 bases; junction bases not matched to a gene: 9. This CDR3 is CAWSPRTGGVNSPLHF. DNA of the CDR3: TGTGCCTGGAGCCCGCGGACAGGGGGGGTAAATTCACCCCTCCACTTT.

The chain couples TRBV15 to TRBJ2-7; 9 nucleotides agree with TRBD1. The V gene's germline CDR1 is LNHNV and CDR2 YYDKDF (reference sequence). Trimming cost V 7 bases and J 2 bases; bases outside gene matches: 3. The CDR3 has 13 residues. The CDR3 DNA reads TGTGCCACCATGGGGACAGGGACCTACGAGCAGTACTTC. Its protein product is CATMGTGTYEQYF. The whole variable domain, remainder taken from reference TRBV15 and TRBJ2-7, is DAMVIQNPRYQVTQFGKPVTLSCSQTLNHNVMYWYQQKSSQAPKLLFHYYDKDFNNEADTPDNFQSRRPNTSFCFLDIRSPGLGDTAMYLCATMGTGTYEQYFGPGTRLTVT.

Of note for this clone: One end of the junction is discordant with germline, which a read error may explain. The chain is built from TRBV7-9 and TRBJ2-3, with D hard to call. The CDR3 consists of 14 residues. The germline CDR1 and CDR2 sequences are SEHNR and FQNEAQ (reference sequence). The CDR3 region is CSSSPLQGTDTQYF. CDR3 DNA sequence: TGTTCCAGCAGCCCTCTTCAGGGCACAGATACGCAGTATTTT.

The gene calls are TRBV7-9 and TRBJ2-7; perhaps TRBD1 as D (5 bases). Trimming removed 0 bases at V and 2 bases at J, with 8 bases between. The CDR3 length is 14 residues. Germline V gives CDR1 SEHNR, CDR2 FQNEAQ (reference sequence). As DNA, the CDR3 is TGTGCCAGCAGCTTAGCGCAGGGTCCCTACGAGCAGTACTTC. The encoded protein is CASSLAQGPYEQYF.

The CDR3 nucleotides are TGTGCCAGCACCCTAGCGGGGGGGCGGGGCCCAGATACGCAGTATTTT. As protein: CASTLAGGRGPDTQYF. The chain couples TRBV7-2 to TRBJ2-3, with 12 bases aligning to TRBD2. Germline values: CDR1 SGHTA, CDR2 FQGNSA. This CDR3 has 16 amino acids. V was clipped by 7 bases and J by 4 bases; unmatched bases: 9.

This chain uses TRBV28 with TRBJ2-1, with D possibly matching TRBD2 (6 bases). This CDR3 has 18 residues. Germline V gene lookup returns CDR1 MDHEN and CDR2 SYDVKM. V lost 5 bases, J lost 6 bases, and 26 bases lay in between. CDR3 sequence (DNA): TGTGCCAGCAGTCCTACGGGGGTGGGGGTATCGCCGGGCAATGAGCAGTTCTTC. Its translation is CASSPTGVGVSPGNEQFF.

This clone was seen only a few times. This rearrangement joins TRBV5-1 to TRBJ2-5; D uncertain. The CDR3 length is 14 residues. Trimming pared 4 bases from V and 2 bases from J, leaving 12 bases between. CDR1 and CDR2 (germline): SGHRS, YFSETQ. In DNA, the CDR3 is TGCGCCAGCAGCCGCACGGGTAGGCAAGAGACCCAGTACTTC. Protein sequence: CASSRTGRQETQYF.

The gene calls are TRBV11-3 and TRBJ2-3; D gene unclear. There are 14 residues in the CDR3. V was pared by 4 bases and J by 0 bases, with 8 bases between. CDR1 SGHNT and CDR2 YENEEA come from the germline V gene. In DNA form, the CDR3 reads TGTGCCAGCAGCTCATACTCTAGCACAGATACGCAGTATTTT. As protein: CASSSYSSTDTQYF.

The rearrangement uses TRBV29-1 and TRBJ1-2; no clear D. V gave up 0 bases and J gave up 4 bases, with 6 bases separating them. Germline CDR1 is SQVTM and CDR2 is ANQGSEA. The CDR3 extends over 12 amino acids. CDR3 DNA sequence: TGCAGCGTTGAAGATAGATTCTATGGCTACACCTTC. It codes for CSVEDRFYGYTF.

The rearrangement joins TRBV6-1 to TRBJ2-2, with D possibly being TRBD1 (6 bases). In germline, CDR1 is MNHNS, CDR2 SASEGT. The CDR3 length is 15 residues. V gave up 6 bases and J gave up 0 bases, with 11 bases separating them. Written as DNA, the CDR3 is TGTGCCAGCAGGAGACAGGACCCGAACACCGGGGAGCTGTTTTTT. Amino acid sequence: CASRRQDPNTGELFF.

The V call is TRBV6-1, the J call TRBJ2-7, with D maybe TRBD1 (6 bases). The V gene's germline CDR1 is MNHNS and CDR2 SASEGT. The CDR3 loop spans 13 amino acids. The V and J ends lost 8 bases and 3 bases respectively, with 14 bases between them. The CDR3 coding sequence is TGTGCCAGCTATCAGACAGGTTTCTACGAGCAGTACTTC. Translating it yields CASYQTGFYEQYF.

The chain has TRBV4-3 and TRBJ2-7; TRBD1 agrees at 8 bases. V lost 0 bases to trimming and J lost 3 bases; unmatched junction nucleotides: 4. The CDR3 totals 15 residues. Germline-derived CDR1 and CDR2 are LGHNA and YSLEER. The chain's CDR3 is CASSQDFGQGYEQYF. The CDR3 DNA reads as TGCGCCAGCAGCCAAGATTTCGGACAGGGCTACGAGCAGTACTTC.

This chain uses TRBV5-8 with TRBJ1-5; D unresolved. The CDR3 runs to 15 residues. Trimming stripped 0 bases from V and 1 base from J, with 8 bases between. The germline gives CDR1 SGHTS, CDR2 YDEGEE. CDR3 protein: CASSLGGRSNQPQHF. CDR3 DNA: TGTGCCAGCAGCTTGGGAGGAAGGAGCAATCAGCCCCAGCATTTT.

This chain connects TRBV4-2 to TRBJ2-1; 9 bases match TRBD2. Trimming removed 0 bases from V and 16 bases from J; junction bases left unmatched: 10. Germline V gene sequence: CDR1 LGHNA, CDR2 YNFKEQ. This CDR3 comprises 14 residues. The CDR3 is CASSQDFSGGIQFF. CDR3 DNA sequence: TGTGCCAGCAGCCAAGATTTCAGCGGGGGGATCCAATTCTTC.

This clone was seen only once. The chain couples TRBV29-1 to TRBJ2-3; D gene uncertain. The CDR3 has 11 residues. Germline CDR1 SQVTM, CDR2 ANQGSEA. V lost 8 bases and J lost 6, with 12 bases in between. The CDR3 loop reads CSPRSGDTQYF. The CDR3 coding sequence is TGCAGCCCAAGGTCCGGGGATACGCAGTATTTT.

The V gene is TRBV7-6, the J gene TRBJ2-1, with TRBD2 matching 10 bases. With 1 base clipped from V and 5 bases from J, the junction kept 5 bases outside the gene matches. CDR3 size: 16 residues. CDR1 and CDR2 (germline): SGHVS, FNYEAQ. The CDR3 region is CASSLGLAGSNNEQFF. The CDR3, as DNA: TGTGCCAGCAGCTTAGGACTAGCGGGCTCTAACAATGAGCAGTTCTTC.